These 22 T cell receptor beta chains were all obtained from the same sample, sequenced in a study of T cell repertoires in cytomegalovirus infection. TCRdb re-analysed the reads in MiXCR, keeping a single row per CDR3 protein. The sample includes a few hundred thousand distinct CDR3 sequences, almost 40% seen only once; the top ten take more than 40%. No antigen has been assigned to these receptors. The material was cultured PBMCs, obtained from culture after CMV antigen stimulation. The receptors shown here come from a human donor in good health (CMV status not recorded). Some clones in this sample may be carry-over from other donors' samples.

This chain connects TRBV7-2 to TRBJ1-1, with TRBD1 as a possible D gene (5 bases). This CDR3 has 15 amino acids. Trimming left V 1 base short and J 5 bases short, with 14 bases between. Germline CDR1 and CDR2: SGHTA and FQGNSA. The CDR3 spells CASSLVSQGMTEAFF. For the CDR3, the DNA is TGTGCCAGCAGCTTAGTAAGCCAGGGCATGACTGAAGCTTTCTTT.

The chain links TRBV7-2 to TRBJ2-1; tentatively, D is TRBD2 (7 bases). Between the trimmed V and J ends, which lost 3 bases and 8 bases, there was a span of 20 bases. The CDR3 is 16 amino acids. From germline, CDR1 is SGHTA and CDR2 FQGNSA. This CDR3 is CASSFWGGGGRDEQFF. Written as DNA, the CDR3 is TGTGCCAGCAGCTTCTGGGGGGGGGGGGGCAGGGATGAGCAGTTCTTC.

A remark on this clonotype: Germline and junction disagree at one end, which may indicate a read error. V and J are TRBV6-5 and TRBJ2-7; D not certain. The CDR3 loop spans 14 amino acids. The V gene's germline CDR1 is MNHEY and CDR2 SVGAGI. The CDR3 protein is CASAPLGHWNELYF. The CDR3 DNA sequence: TGTGCCAGCGCCCCCCTCGGCCACTGGAACGAGCTGTACTTC.

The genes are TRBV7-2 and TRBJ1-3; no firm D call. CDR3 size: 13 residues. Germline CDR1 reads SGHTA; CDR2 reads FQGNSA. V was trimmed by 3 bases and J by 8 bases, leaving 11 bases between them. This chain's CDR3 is CASSLTPGDTIYF. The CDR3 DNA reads TGTGCCAGCAGCTTGACCCCGGGTGACACCATATATTTT. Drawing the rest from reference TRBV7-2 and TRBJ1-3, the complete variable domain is GAGVSQSPSNKVTEKGKDVELRCDPISGHTALYWYRQSLGQGLEFLIYFQGNSAPDKSGLPSDRFSAERTGGSVSTLTIQRTQQEDSAVYLCASSLTPGDTIYFGEGSWLTVV.

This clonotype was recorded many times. Here the CDR3 reads CASSFLRGSGELFF. The CDR3 nucleotides are TGTGCCAGCAGCTTTCTTAGAGGAAGCGGGGAGCTGTTTTTT. This sequence joins TRBV7-8 and TRBJ2-2; D remains unclear. V gave up 3 bases and J gave up 7 bases, with 12 bases separating them. The CDR3 consists of 14 residues. CDR1 is SGHVS and CDR2 is FQNEAQ in the germline V gene. Variable domain in full (rest from reference TRBV7-8 and TRBJ2-2): GAGVSQSPRYKVAKRGQDVALRCDPISGHVSLFWYQQALGQGPEFLTYFQNEAQLDKSGLPSDRFFAERPEGSVSTLKIQRTQQEDSAVYLCASSFLRGSGELFFGEGSRLTVL.

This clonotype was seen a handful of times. CDR3 in DNA: TGTGCCAGCAGTTACCCCGGGACTAGCGGCCCCTACAATGAGCAGTTCTTC. This sequence encodes CASSYPGTSGPYNEQFF. This chain connects TRBV6-2 or TRBV6-3 to TRBJ2-1, with 11 bases aligning to TRBD2. This CDR3 has 17 amino acids. The V gene's germline CDR1 is MNHEY and CDR2 SVGEGT. V lost 2 bases to trimming and J lost 2 bases; unmatched junction nucleotides: 5.

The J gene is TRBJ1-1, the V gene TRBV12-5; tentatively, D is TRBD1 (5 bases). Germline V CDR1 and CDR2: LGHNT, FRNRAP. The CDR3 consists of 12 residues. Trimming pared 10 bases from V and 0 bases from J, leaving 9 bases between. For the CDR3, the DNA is TGTGCTACTGAGGGGATGAACACTGAAGCTTTCTTT. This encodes CATEGMNTEAFF.

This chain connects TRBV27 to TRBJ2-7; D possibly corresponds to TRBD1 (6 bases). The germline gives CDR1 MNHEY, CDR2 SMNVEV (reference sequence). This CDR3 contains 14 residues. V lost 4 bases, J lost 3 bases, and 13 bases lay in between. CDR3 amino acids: CASSSRTANYEQYF. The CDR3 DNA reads TGTGCCAGCAGTTCCCGGACAGCTAACTACGAGCAGTACTTC.

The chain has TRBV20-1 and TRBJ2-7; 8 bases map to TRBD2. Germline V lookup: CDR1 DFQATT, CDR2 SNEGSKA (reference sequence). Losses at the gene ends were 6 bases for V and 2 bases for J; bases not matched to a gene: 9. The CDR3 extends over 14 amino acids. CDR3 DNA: TGCAGTGCACGGGGGGGGCCCCCTACCTACGAGCAGTACTTC. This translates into CSARGGPPTYEQYF.

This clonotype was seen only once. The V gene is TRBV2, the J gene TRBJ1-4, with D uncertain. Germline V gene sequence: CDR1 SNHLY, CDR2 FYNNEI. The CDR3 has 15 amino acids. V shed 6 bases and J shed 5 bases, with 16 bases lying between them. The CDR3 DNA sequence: TGTGCCAGCAGGTCGGGAGGCAGTCGGAATGAAAAACTGTTTTTT. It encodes CASRSGGSRNEKLFF.

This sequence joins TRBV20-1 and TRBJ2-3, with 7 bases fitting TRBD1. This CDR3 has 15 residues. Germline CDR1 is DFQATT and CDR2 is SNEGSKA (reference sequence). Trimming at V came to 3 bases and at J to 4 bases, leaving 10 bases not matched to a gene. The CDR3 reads CSASERGRVPDTQYF. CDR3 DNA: TGCAGTGCTAGCGAGAGGGGGCGCGTGCCAGATACGCAGTATTTT.

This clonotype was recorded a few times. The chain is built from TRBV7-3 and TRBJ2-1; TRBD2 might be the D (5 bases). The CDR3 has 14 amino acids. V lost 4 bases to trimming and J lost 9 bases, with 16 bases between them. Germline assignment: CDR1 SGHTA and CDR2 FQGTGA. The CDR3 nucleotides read TGTGCCAGCAGCTCGGCCGGGGATTGGGCTGAGCAGTTCTTC. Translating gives CASSSAGDWAEQFF.

In nucleotides, the CDR3 is TGTGCCAGTAGTACACTCCGGGGGGGGACGGGCAATCAGCCCCAGCATTTT. Its protein product is CASSTLRGGTGNQPQHF. The chain recombines TRBV19 with TRBJ1-5; D is perhaps TRBD1 (5 bases). V was clipped by 4 bases and J by 2 bases, with 18 bases between them. The CDR3 has 17 amino acids. CDR1 is LNHDA and CDR2 is SQIVND in the germline V gene (reference sequence).

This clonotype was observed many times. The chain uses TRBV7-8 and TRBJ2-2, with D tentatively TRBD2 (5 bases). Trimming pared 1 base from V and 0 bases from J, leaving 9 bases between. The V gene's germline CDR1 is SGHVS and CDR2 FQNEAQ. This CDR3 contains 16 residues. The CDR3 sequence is CASSLDGRSNTGELFF. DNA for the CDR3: TGTGCCAGCAGCTTAGATGGGAGATCGAACACCGGGGAGCTGTTTTTT.

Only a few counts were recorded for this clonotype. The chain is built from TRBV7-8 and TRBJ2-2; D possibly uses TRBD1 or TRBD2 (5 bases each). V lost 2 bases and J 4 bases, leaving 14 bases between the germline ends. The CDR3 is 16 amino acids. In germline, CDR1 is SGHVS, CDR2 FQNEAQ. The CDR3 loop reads CASSLPYKGPTGELFF. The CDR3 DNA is TGTGCCAGCAGCTTACCCTACAAGGGACCCACCGGGGAGCTGTTTTTT.

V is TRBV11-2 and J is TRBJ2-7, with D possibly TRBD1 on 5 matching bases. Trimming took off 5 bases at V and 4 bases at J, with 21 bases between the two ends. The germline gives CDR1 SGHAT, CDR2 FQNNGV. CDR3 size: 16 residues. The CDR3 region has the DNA TGTGCCAGCAGCCCCTGGGGCGGACCGATTCCGTACGAGCAGTACTTC. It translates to CASSPWGGPIPYEQYF.

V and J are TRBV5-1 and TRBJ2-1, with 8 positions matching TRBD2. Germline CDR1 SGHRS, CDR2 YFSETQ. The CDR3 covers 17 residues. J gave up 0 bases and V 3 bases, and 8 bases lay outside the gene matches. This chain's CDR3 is CASSWTVAGLSYNEQFF. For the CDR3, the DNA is TGCGCCAGCAGCTGGACCGTAGCGGGACTCTCCTACAATGAGCAGTTCTTC. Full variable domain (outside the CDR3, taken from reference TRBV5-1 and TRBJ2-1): KAGVTQTPRYLIKTRGQQVTLSCSPISGHRSVSWYQQTPGQGLQFLFEYFSETQRNKGNFPGRFSGRQFSNSRSEMNVSTLELGDSALYLCASSWTVAGLSYNEQFFGPGTRLTVL.

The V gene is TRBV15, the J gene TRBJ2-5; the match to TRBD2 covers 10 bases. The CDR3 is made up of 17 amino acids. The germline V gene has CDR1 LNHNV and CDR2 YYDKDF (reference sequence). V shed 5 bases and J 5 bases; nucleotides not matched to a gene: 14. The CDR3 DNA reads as TGTGCCACCAGCGCAGGTCGGACTAGCGGTGAAGTGGAGACCCAGTACTTC. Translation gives CATSAGRTSGEVETQYF.

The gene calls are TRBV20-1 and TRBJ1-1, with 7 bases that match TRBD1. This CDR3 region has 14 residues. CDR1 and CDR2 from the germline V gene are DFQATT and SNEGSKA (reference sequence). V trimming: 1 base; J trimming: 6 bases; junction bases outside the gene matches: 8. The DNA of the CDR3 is TGCAGTGCTAGAGGCGCAGGGGGGTCGCCTGAAGCTTTCTTT. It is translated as CSARGAGGSPEAFF.

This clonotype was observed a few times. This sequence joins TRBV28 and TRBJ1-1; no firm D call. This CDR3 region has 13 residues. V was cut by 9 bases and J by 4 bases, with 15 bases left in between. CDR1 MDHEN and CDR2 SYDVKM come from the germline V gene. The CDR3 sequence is CASQTGRVTEAFF. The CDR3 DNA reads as TGTGCCAGTCAGACGGGTCGGGTCACTGAAGCTTTCTTT.

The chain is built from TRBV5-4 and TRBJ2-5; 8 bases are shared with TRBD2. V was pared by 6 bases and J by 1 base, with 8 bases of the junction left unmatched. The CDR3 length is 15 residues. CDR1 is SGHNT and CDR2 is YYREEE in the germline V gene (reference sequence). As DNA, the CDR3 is TGTGCCAGCACAACCCCGGGGGGGACCCAAGAGACCCAGTACTTC. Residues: CASTTPGGTQETQYF.

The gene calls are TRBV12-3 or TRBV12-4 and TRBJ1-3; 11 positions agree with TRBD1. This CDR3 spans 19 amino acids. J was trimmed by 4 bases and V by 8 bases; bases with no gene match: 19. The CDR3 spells CASALNPWDRGSYGNTIYF. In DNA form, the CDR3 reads TGTGCCAGCGCGCTAAACCCGTGGGACAGGGGGTCTTACGGAAACACCATATATTTT.